This T cell receptor beta chain was retrieved from a study of post-analysis software for immune sequencing data. The study's findings and limits: Patients with multiple sclerosis recorded significantly lower normalized Chao1 diversity than controls, the study found. F-measure co-clustering was strong for batch-matched samples. In patients, four to six TRBV segments were more frequent than in controls, with TRBV5-6, TRBV5-1 and TRBV20-1 among them.

The CDR3 is 16 amino acids. V shed 1 base, J shed 3 bases, and the junction held 8 bases outside the gene matches. Germline CDR1 is MGHRA and CDR2 is YSYEKL. Unique molecular identifiers featured in each of the TCR beta cDNA libraries. When about 1 to 11 million T cells were used, they gave 500,000 or so cDNA molecules. TCRdb recomputed calls from the PCR reads with MiXCR, one row per CDR3 protein. The sample lists roughly 870,000 distinct CDR3 sequences, around 50% seen once, with under 6% in the top ten. A few counts support this clonotype. Its matching antigen is unknown. This chain joins TRBV4-1 and TRBJ1-1; the match to TRBD1 covers 7 bases. Sequencing used blood. The TCR sequence derives from a girl between 10 and 17 years old with multiple sclerosis. The CDR3 is CASSQAGTDGDTEAFF. CDR3 coding DNA: TGCGCCAGCAGCCAAGCCGGGACAGATGGGGACACTGAAGCTTTCTTT.